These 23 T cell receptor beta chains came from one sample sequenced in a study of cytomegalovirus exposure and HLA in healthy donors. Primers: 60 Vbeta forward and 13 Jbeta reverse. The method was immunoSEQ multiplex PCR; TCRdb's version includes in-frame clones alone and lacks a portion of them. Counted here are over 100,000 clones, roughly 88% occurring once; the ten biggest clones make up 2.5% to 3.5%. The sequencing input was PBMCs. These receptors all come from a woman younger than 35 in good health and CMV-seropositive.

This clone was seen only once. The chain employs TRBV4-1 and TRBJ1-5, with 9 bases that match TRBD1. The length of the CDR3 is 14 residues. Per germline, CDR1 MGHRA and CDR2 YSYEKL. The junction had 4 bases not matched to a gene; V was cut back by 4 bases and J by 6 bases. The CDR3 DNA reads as TGCGCCAGCAGCCGACAGGGGGTTGGTCAGCCCCAGCATTTT. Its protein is CASSRQGVGQPQHF.

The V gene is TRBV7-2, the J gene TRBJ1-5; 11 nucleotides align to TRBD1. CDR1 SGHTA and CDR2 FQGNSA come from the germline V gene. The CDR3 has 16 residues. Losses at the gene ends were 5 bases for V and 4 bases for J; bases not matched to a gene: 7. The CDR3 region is CASSPRTGGGNQPQHF. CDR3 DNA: TGTGCCAGCAGCCCACGGACAGGGGGCGGAAATCAGCCCCAGCATTTT.

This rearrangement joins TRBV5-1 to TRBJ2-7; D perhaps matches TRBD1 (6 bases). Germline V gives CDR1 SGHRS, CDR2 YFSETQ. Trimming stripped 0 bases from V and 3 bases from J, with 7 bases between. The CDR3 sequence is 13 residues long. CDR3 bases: TGCGCCAGCAGCTTGGAAGGGGGCTACGAGCAGTACTTC. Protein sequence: CASSLEGGYEQYF. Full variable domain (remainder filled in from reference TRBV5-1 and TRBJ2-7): KAGVTQTPRYLIKTRGQQVTLSCSPISGHRSVSWYQQTPGQGLQFLFEYFSETQRNKGNFPGRFSGRQFSNSRSEMNVSTLELGDSALYLCASSLEGGYEQYFGPGTRLTVT.

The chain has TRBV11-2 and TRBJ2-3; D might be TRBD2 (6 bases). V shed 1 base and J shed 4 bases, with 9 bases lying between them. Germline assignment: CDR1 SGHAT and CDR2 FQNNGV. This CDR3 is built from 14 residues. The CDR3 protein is CASSLAGVADTQYF. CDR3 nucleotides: TGTGCCAGCAGCTTAGCGGGGGTCGCAGATACGCAGTATTTT.

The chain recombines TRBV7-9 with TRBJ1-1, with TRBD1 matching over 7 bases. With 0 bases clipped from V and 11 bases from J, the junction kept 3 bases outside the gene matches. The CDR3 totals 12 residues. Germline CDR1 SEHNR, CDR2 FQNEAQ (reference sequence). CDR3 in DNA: TGTGCCAGCAGCTTAGCAGGGGGCCTCGCTTTCTTT. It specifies CASSLAGGLAFF.

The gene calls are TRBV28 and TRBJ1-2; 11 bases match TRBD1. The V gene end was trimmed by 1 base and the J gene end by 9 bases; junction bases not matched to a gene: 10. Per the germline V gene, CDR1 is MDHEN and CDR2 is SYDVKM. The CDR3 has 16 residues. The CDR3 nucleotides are TGTGCCAGCAGTTTATACGCTCTTGGGACAGGGGGGCGCTACACCTTC. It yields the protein CASSLYALGTGGRYTF.

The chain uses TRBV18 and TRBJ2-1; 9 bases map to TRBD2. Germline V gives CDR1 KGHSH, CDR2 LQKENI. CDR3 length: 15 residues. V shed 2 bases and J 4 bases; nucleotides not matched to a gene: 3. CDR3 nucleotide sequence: TGTGCCAGCTCACCAATGACTAGCGGTTACAATGAGCAGTTCTTC. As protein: CASSPMTSGYNEQFF.

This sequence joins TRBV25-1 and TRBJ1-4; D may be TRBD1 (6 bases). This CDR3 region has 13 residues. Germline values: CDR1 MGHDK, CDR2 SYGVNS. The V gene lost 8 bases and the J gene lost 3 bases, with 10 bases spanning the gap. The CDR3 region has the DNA TGTGCCAGCCGAGGGGGGGCTAATGAAAAACTGTTTTTT. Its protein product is CASRGGANEKLFF.

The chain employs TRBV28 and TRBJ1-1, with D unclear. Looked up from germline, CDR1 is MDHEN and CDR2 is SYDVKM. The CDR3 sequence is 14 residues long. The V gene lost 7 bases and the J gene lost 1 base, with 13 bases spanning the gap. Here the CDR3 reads CASIPGSRNTEAFF. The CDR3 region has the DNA TGTGCCAGCATCCCGGGGAGCAGGAACACTGAAGCTTTCTTT.

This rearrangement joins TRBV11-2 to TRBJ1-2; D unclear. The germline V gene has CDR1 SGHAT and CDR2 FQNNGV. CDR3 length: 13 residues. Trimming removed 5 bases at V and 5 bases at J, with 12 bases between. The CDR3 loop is CASSEETGYGYTF. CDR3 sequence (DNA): TGTGCCAGCAGCGAGGAGACGGGATATGGCTACACCTTC. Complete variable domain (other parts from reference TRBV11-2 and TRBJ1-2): EAGVAQSPRYKIIEKRQSVAFWCNPISGHATLYWYQQILGQGPKLLIQFQNNGVVDDSQLPKDRFSAERLKGVDSTLKIQPAKLEDSAVYLCASSEETGYGYTFGSGTRLTVV.

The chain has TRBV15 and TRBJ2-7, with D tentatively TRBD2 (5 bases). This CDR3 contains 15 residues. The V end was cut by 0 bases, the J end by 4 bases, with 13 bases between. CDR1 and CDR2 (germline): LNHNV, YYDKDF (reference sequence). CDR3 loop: CATSRDNRRDYEQYF. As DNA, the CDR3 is TGTGCCACCAGCAGAGATAATAGACGGGATTACGAGCAGTACTTC.

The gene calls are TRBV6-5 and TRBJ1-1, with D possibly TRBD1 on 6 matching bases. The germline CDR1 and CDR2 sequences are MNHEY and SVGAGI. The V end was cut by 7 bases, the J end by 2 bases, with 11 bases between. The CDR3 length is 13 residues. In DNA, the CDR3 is TGTGCCAGCACTATGACAGGCAACACTGAAGCTTTCTTT. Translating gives CASTMTGNTEAFF.

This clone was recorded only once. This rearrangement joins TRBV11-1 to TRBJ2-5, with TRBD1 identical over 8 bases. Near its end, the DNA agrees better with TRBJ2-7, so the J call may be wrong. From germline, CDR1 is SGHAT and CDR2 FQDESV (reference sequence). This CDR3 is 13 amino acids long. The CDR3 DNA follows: TGTGCCAGCAGCCGCAGGGGGCACTACGAGCAGTACTTC. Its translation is CASSRRGHYEQYF.

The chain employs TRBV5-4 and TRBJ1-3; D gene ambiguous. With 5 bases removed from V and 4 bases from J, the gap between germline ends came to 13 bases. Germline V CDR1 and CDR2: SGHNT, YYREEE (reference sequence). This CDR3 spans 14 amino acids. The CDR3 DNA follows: TGTGCCAGCAGTACAGCGGCGGAGGGAAACACCATATATTTT. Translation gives CASSTAAEGNTIYF.

As DNA, the CDR3 is TGCAGCGTCCTCAGGGGCTACGAGCAGTACTTC. Translating it yields CSVLRGYEQYF. The genes are TRBV29-1 and TRBJ2-7; D is possibly TRBD1 (6 bases). Germline loops: CDR1 SQVTM, CDR2 ANQGSEA. CDR3 size: 11 residues. V lost 6 bases to trimming and J lost 3 bases, with 9 bases between them.

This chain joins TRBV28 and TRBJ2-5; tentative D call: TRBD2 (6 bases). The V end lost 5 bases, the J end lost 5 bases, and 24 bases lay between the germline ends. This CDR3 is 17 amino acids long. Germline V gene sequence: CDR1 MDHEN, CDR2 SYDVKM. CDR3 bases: TGTGCCAGCAGTAACCAGGGACTCTATGACAACTGGGAGACCCAGTACTTC. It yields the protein CASSNQGLYDNWETQYF.

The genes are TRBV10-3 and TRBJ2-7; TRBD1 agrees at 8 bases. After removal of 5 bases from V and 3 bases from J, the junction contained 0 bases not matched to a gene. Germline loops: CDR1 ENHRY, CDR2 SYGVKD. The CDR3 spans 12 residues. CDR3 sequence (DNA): TGTGCCATCAGTACAGGGGGCTACGAGCAGTACTTC. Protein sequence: CAISTGGYEQYF.

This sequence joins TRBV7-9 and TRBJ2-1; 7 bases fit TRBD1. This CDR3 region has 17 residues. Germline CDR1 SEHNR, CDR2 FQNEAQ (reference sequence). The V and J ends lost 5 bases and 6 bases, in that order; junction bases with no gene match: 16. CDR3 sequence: CASSPPSPAYRGNEQFF. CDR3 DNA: TGTGCCAGCAGCCCCCCCTCTCCCGCGTACAGGGGCAATGAGCAGTTCTTC.

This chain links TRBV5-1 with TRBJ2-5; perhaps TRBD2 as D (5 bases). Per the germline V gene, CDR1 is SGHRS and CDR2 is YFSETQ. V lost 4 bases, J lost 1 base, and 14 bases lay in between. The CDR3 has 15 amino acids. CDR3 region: CASSPGSSGQETQYF. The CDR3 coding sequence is TGCGCCAGCAGCCCGGGGTCTAGTGGCCAAGAGACCCAGTACTTC.

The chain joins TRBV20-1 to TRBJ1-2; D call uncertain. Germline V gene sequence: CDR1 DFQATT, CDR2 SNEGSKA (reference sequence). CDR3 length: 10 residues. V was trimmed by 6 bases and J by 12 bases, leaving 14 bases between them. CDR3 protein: CSAESTPDTF. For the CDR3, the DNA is TGCAGTGCAGAATCCACTCCTGACACCTTC.

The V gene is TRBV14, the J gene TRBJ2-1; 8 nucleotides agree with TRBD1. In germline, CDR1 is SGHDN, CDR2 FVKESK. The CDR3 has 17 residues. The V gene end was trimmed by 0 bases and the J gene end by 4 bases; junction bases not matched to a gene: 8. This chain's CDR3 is CASSQDFGQGGYNEQFF. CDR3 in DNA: TGTGCCAGCAGCCAAGATTTTGGACAGGGTGGTTACAATGAGCAGTTCTTC.

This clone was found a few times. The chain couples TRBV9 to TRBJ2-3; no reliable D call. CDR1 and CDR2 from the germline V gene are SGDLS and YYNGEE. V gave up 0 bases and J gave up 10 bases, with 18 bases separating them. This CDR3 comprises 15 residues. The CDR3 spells CASSVEDSPRAPQYF. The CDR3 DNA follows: TGTGCCAGCAGCGTAGAAGACTCTCCGCGAGCGCCGCAGTATTTT. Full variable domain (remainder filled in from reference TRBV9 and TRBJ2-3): DSGVTQTPKHLITATGQRVTLRCSPRSGDLSVYWYQQSLDQGLQFLIQYYNGEERAKGNILERFSAQQFPDLHSELNLSSLELGDSALYFCASSVEDSPRAPQYFGPGTRLTVL.

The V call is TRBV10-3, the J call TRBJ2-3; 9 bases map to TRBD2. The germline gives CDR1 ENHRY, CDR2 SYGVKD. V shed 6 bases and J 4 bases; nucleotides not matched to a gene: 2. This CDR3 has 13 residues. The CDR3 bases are TGTGCCATCAGGGTAGCGGGGGCAGATACGCAGTATTTT. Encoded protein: CAIRVAGADTQYF.